This TCR beta chain was recovered during a study of T cell responses to AZD1222 COVID-19 vaccine. Findings of the study overall: At 160-218 and 743-854, vaccine-associated CD4 TCRs were dominant, and they spanned spike. Possibly, clonal diversity was underestimated; donors were largely white British and included more females.

On this clone itself: Antigen unknown.

Profiled with immunoSEQ multiplex PCR; TCRdb holds only in-frame clones, not every one. This sample yields roughly 140,000 clones, of which around 88% are seen a single time; 3% to 3.5% belongs to the top ten. V lost 1 base, J lost 5 bases, and 5 bases stayed unmatched. Germline loops: CDR1 KGHDR, CDR2 SFDVKD. The CDR3 consists of 15 residues. The source was peripheral blood, collected on day 0 of MenACWY control vaccination. This TCR came from an adult in good health. The chain joins TRBV24-1 to TRBJ1-1; 8 bases fit TRBD1. The CDR3 here is CATSDFRTGRTEAFF. CDR3 nucleotides: TGTGCCACCAGTGATTTTCGGACAGGGCGTACTGAAGCTTTCTTT.